This entry concerns a single T cell receptor (beta chain). Antigen specificity is unknown. The data belong to a study of cytomegalovirus exposure and HLA in healthy donors. Study results and caveats: Cytomegalovirus-associated TCR beta chains were listed, numbering 150 to 200. Association of a missense DCLRE1C variant with TCR beta V- and J-gene trimming was reported in a later analysis.

The V and J ends lost 0 bases and 5 bases, in that order; junction bases with no gene match: 12. The CDR3 length is 19 residues. Per germline, CDR1 LGHNT and CDR2 FRNRAP. 60 Vbeta and 13 Jbeta primers were used in PCR. Libraries were prepared by immunoSEQ multiplex PCR; TCRdb keeps only in-frame clonotypes and omits some of them. The sample yields approximately 190,000 clones, 82% seen once. The sequence was obtained from a boy between 2 and 15 years old in good health and CMV-seronegative. The material sequenced was PBMCs. This chain uses TRBV12-5 with TRBJ2-2, with 10 positions matching TRBD2. The chain's CDR3 is CASGLVRTSGDEGTGELFF. The CDR3 nucleotides are TGTGCTAGTGGTTTGGTTCGAACTAGCGGGGACGAGGGGACCGGGGAGCTGTTTTTT.